Described below is a single T cell receptor beta chain sequence and its context. This sample was included in a study of cytomegalovirus exposure and HLA in healthy donors. With 4 bases removed from V and 5 bases from J, the gap between germline ends came to 5 bases. The CDR3 spans 12 residues. Looked up from germline, CDR1 is MNHNS and CDR2 is SASEGT. The study drew the donors from its roughly 110-subject validation cohort, separate from the roughly 710-subject first cohort. Sequencing used immunoSEQ multiplex PCR; TCRdb keeps in-frame clones, though not all of them. The sample carries 160,000 or so clones, around 89% recorded once.

The chain recombines TRBV6-1 with TRBJ2-2; possible D gene TRBD2, 5 bases. Sequenced sample: PBMCs. This clonotype originated in a man younger than 35 in good health and CMV-seronegative. This chain's CDR3 is CASSGRTGELFF. The CDR3 nucleotides read TGTGCCAGCAGTGGGAGGACCGGGGAGCTGTTTTTT.